These 5 T cell receptor beta chains were all obtained from the same sample, sequenced in a study of blood T cells in healthy people across ages. For the second PCR, which ran for 7 to 11 cycles, a sample-barcoded 5' primer and a J-beta primer mix were used. TCRdb analysed the 5' RACE reads with MiXCR anew, one entry per CDR3 protein. The table lists 850,000 to 1,000,000 distinct CDR3 sequences, roughly 48% of them singletons, with 13% in the top ten. The sample comprised blood. Source of these receptors: a man aged 25 to 40 in good health.

This clonotype has only a few counts. V is TRBV12-3 or TRBV12-4 and J is TRBJ2-2, with D perhaps matching TRBD1 (7 bases). There are 14 residues in the CDR3. V was pared by 4 bases and J by 4 bases, with 10 bases between. The CDR3 bases are TGTGCCAGCAGTTCCCAGGGGGGCACCGGGGAGCTGTTTTTT. Its protein product is CASSSQGGTGELFF.

Regarding this clonotype: It may be a read error: a sequence one base away is much more abundant. V and J are TRBV29-1 and TRBJ2-7; TRBD1 might be the D (8 bases). Germline loops: CDR1 SQVTM, CDR2 ANQGSEA. The CDR3 is made up of 14 amino acids. Written as DNA, the CDR3 is TGCAGTACGCGGGAGACAGGGGTCCCAGAGGCCCAGTACTTC. It yields the protein CSTRETGVPEAQYF.

In its sample, this clonotype was seen many times. The J gene is TRBJ2-7, the V gene TRBV6-1, with D perhaps matching TRBD2 (5 bases). V lost 0 bases to trimming and J lost 2 bases, with 17 bases between them. Looked up from germline, CDR1 is MNHNS and CDR2 is SASEGT. CDR3 length: 17 residues. DNA of the CDR3: TGTGCCAGCAGTGAAGCGAGGAGGTCGGGCCTCCCCTACGAGCAGTACTTC. Residues: CASSEARRSGLPYEQYF.

Worth noting for this clonotype: Relative to the germline gene, one junction end is altered; a read error may explain this. V is TRBV27 and J is TRBJ2-7, with D perhaps TRBD1 (6 bases). CDR1 MNHEY and CDR2 SMNVEV come from the germline V gene (reference sequence). The CDR3 sequence is 14 residues long. CDR3 bases: TGTGTCAGCTCCATGGCAGGGGTCTCCTACGAGCAGTACTTC. This sequence encodes CVSSMAGVSYEQYF.

This clonotype was detected ten times or more. The chain couples TRBV7-2 to TRBJ2-3; 12 bases are shared with TRBD2. Germline loops: CDR1 SGHTA, CDR2 FQGNSA. J lost 6 bases, V lost 7 bases, and 8 bases had no gene match. The CDR3 is made up of 15 amino acids. CDR3 in DNA: TGTGCCAGCAAAGAGACTAGCGGGGGAGGGGATACGCAGTATTTT. It translates to CASKETSGGGDTQYF.